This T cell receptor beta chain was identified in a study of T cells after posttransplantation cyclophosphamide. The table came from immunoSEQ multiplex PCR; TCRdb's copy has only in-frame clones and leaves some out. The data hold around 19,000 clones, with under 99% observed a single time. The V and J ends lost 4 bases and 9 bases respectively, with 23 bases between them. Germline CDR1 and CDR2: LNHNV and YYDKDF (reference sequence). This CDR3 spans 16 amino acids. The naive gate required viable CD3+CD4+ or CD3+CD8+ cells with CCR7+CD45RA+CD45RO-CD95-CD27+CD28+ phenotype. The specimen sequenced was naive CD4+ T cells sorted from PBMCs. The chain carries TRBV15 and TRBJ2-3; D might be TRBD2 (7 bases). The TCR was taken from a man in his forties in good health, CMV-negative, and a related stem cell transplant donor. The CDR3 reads CATSIPLWEGTGTQYF. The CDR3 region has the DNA TGTGCCACCAGCATCCCCCTGTGGGAGGGCACAGGGACGCAGTATTTT.